In this sample, the clone carrying this T cell receptor (beta chain) is medium-sized. The source of the sample is a study of T cells in tumors after PD-1 blockade. The wider study: Daily vismodegib 150 mg continued in a subset of anti-PD-1-treated patients.

Assay: immunoSEQ multiplex PCR; the TCRdb copy retains only in-frame clones and omits some. The sample comprises approximately 34,000 clones, about three quarters of which are singletons, and approximately 40% rests with the top ten. V shed 5 bases and J shed 6 bases, with 13 bases lying between them. CDR3 length: 14 amino acids. Looked up from germline, CDR1 is SNHLY and CDR2 is FYNNEI. The chain couples TRBV2 to TRBJ2-2, with unresolved D. Here the sequenced sample was PBMCs, taken after anti-PD-1 treatment. The receptor was isolated from a human donor with basal cell carcinoma. CDR3 nucleotides: TGTGCCAGCAGTTCGGACGGGTTTTCCGGGGAGCTGTTTTTT. Its translation is CASSSDGFSGELFF.